Each of the 12 T cell receptor beta chains below was sequenced from the same sample in a study of blood T cell repertoires in COVID-19. Libraries were prepared by immunoSEQ multiplex PCR; TCRdb keeps only in-frame clonotypes and omits some of them. Of roughly 32,000 clones listed, more than 85% are singletons. Sample: peripheral blood. The receptor source for this set is a man aged 55-75 years with acute or convalescent COVID-19.

V usage is TRBV3-1 (or the pseudogene TRBV3-2) and J usage is TRBJ2-1; the match to TRBD1 covers 9 bases. V lost 1 base, J lost 3 bases, and 1 base stayed unmatched. The CDR3 runs to 15 residues. Germline V gene data show CDR1 as LGHDT and CDR2 as YNNKEL (reference sequence). CDR3 protein: CASSQADRGYNEQFF. The CDR3 DNA reads TGTGCCAGCAGCCAAGCGGACAGGGGCTACAATGAGCAGTTCTTC.

The V gene is TRBV19, the J gene TRBJ1-5; 8 nucleotides agree with TRBD1. V shed 6 bases and J 5 bases; nucleotides not matched to a gene: 6. Per the germline V gene, CDR1 is LNHDA and CDR2 is SQIVND (reference sequence). This CDR3 spans 14 amino acids. The CDR3 reads CASRPGTGYQPQHF. The CDR3 nucleotides read TGTGCCAGTAGACCCGGGACAGGTTATCAGCCCCAGCATTTT.

The chain carries TRBV5-1 and TRBJ2-3, with 8 bases matching TRBD1. V trimming: 4 bases; J trimming: 4 bases; junction bases outside the gene matches: 11. The CDR3 has 16 residues. CDR1 is SGHRS and CDR2 is YFSETQ in the germline V gene. CDR3 sequence (DNA): TGCGCCAGCAGCACCCTCGGACAGGGTAATGCAGATACGCAGTATTTT. Amino acid sequence: CASSTLGQGNADTQYF. Based on the CDR3 plus reference TRBV5-1 and TRBJ2-3, the full variable domain is KAGVTQTPRYLIKTRGQQVTLSCSPISGHRSVSWYQQTPGQGLQFLFEYFSETQRNKGNFPGRFSGRQFSNSRSEMNVSTLELGDSALYLCASSTLGQGNADTQYFGPGTRLTVL.

The rearrangement uses TRBV28 and TRBJ1-4, with unresolved D. The ends were cut back, 7 bases at V and 7 bases at J, with 13 bases in the middle. Germline V gene lookup returns CDR1 MDHEN and CDR2 SYDVKM. This CDR3 has 13 amino acids. The CDR3 spells CASTRWLSEKLFF. CDR3 nucleotide sequence: TGTGCCAGCACTCGCTGGTTGAGTGAAAAACTGTTTTTT.

The rearrangement links TRBV27 to TRBJ1-1; 9 nucleotides align to TRBD1. V shed 4 bases, J shed 3 bases, and the junction held 18 bases outside the gene matches. This CDR3 is 19 amino acids long. CDR1 is MNHEY, CDR2 SMNVEV, per germline (reference sequence). The chain's CDR3 is CASSSTGTTGGPVDTEAFF. CDR3 sequence (DNA): TGTGCCAGCAGTTCTACTGGAACCACAGGGGGCCCAGTGGACACTGAAGCTTTCTTT.

This clone was recorded once. The gene calls are TRBV19 and TRBJ2-3; 7 bases match TRBD1. The germline CDR1 and CDR2 sequences are LNHDA and SQIVND (reference sequence). The CDR3 sequence is 16 residues long. J gave up 0 bases and V 2 bases, and 5 bases lay outside the gene matches. Written as DNA, the CDR3 is TGTGCCAGTAGTATACGTGGGACAGAGAGCACAGATACGCAGTATTTT. Protein sequence: CASSIRGTESTDTQYF. Filled out from reference TRBV19 and TRBJ2-3, the complete variable domain reads DGGITQSPKYLFRKEGQNVTLSCEQNLNHDAMYWYRQDPGQGLRLIYYSQIVNDFQKGDIAEGYSVSREKKESFPLTVTSAQKNPTAFYLCASSIRGTESTDTQYFGPGTRLTVL.

The rearrangement joins TRBV30 to TRBJ1-3; no reliable D call. The V gene lost 4 bases and the J gene lost 3 bases, with 10 bases spanning the gap. CDR1 is GTSNPN and CDR2 is SVGIG in the germline V gene (reference sequence). The length of the CDR3 is 13 residues. The CDR3 nucleotides read TGTGCCTGGACCGTAGGAGGTGGAAACACCATATATTTT. Translating it yields CAWTVGGGNTIYF.

This sequence joins TRBV30 and TRBJ1-2, with D unresolved. V lost 2 bases to trimming and J lost 7 bases, with 8 bases between them. The CDR3 totals 11 residues. Germline V CDR1 and CDR2: GTSNPN, SVGIG (reference sequence). The DNA for the CDR3 is TGTGCCTGGAGTTCCGGACTTGGCTACACCTTC. This encodes CAWSSGLGYTF. The full variable domain, its missing parts supplied by reference TRBV30 and TRBJ1-2, is SQTIHQWPATLVQPVGSPLSLECTVEGTSNPNLYWYRQAAGRGLQLLFYSVGIGQISSEVPQNLSASRPQDRQFILSSKKLLLSDSGFYLCAWSSGLGYTFGSGTRLTVV.

This chain uses TRBV18 with TRBJ1-2; 11 nucleotides agree with TRBD1. J gave up 6 bases and V 3 bases, and 6 bases lay outside the gene matches. Germline lookup yields CDR1 KGHSH and CDR2 LQKENI. This CDR3 is 15 amino acids long. The CDR3 loop is CASSPWTGGFDGYTF. The CDR3 DNA reads TGTGCCAGCTCACCGTGGACAGGGGGCTTTGATGGCTACACCTTC.

V and J are TRBV27 and TRBJ2-7, with TRBD1 as a possible D gene (6 bases). V lost 6 bases and J lost 5, with 17 bases in between. Germline loops: CDR1 MNHEY, CDR2 SMNVEV (reference sequence). The CDR3 is 14 amino acids. CDR3 protein: CASSLTGRHHEQYF. CDR3 nucleotides: TGTGCCAGCAGCCTGACAGGTCGACACCACGAGCAGTACTTC.

In this sample, this clone turned up once. V is TRBV18 and J is TRBJ1-1; D perhaps matches TRBD1 (6 bases). Deletions cut 3 bases from V and 1 base from J, with 9 bases between. This CDR3 has 14 residues. CDR1 KGHSH and CDR2 LQKENI come from the germline V gene. CDR3 amino acids: CASSPGRGNTEAFF. For the CDR3, the DNA is TGTGCCAGCTCACCGGGCAGGGGGAACACTGAAGCTTTCTTT.

V and J are TRBV29-1 and TRBJ2-1, with 8 bases aligning to TRBD2. This CDR3 contains 14 residues. Germline CDR1 is SQVTM and CDR2 is ANQGSEA. Trimming took 1 base from V and 4 from J; bases not matched to a gene: 3. The CDR3 sequence: CSVEAGGKYNEQFF. CDR3 sequence (DNA): TGCAGCGTTGAAGCGGGAGGGAAATACAATGAGCAGTTCTTC.